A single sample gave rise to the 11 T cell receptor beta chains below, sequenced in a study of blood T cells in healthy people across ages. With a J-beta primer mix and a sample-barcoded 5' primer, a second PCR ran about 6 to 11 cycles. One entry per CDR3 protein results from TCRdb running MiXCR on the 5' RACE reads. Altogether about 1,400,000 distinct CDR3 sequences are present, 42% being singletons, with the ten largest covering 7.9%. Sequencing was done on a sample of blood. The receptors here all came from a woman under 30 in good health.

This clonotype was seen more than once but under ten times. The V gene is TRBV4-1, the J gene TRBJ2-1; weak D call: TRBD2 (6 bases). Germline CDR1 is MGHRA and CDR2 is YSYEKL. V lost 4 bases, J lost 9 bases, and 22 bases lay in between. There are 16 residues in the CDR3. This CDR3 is CASSRRAGLDYIEQFF. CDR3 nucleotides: TGCGCCAGCAGCCGGCGTGCGGGACTGGACTATATTGAGCAGTTCTTC.

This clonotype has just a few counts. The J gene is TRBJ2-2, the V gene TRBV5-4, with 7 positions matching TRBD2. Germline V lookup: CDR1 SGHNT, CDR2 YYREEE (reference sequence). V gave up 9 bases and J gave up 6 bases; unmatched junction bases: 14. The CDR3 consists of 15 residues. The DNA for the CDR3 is TGTGCCAACAGTTCCGTTGCGGGAGCATCCGGGGAGCTGTTTTTT. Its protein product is CANSSVAGASGELFF.

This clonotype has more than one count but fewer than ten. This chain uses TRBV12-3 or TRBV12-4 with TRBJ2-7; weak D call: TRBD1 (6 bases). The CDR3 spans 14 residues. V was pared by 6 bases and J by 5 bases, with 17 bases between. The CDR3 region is CASRDRTGLDEQYF. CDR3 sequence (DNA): TGTGCCAGCAGAGACCGTACAGGGCTGGACGAGCAGTACTTC.

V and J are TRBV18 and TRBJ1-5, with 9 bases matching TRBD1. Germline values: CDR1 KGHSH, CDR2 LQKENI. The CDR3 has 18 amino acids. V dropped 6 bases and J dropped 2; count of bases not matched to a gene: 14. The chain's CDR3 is CASSPRDREGGGNQPQHF. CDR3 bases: TGTGCCAGCTCCCCTCGGGACAGGGAAGGAGGAGGCAATCAGCCCCAGCATTTT.

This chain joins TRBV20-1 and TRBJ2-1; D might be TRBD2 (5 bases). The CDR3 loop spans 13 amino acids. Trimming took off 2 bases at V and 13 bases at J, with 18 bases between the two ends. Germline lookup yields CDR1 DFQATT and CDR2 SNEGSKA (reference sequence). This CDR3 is CSARPGSSETQFF. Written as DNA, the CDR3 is TGCAGTGCTAGACCGGGATCATCGGAGACCCAGTTCTTC.

CDR3 amino acids: CASSLNKGPSDTQYF. CDR3 sequence (DNA): TGCGCCAGCAGCCTTAATAAAGGACCGTCGGATACGCAGTATTTT. This chain uses TRBV4-1 with TRBJ2-3; unclear D gene. This CDR3 has 15 amino acids. The germline V gene encodes CDR1 MGHRA and CDR2 YSYEKL. V shed 4 bases and J shed 6 bases, with 17 bases lying between them.

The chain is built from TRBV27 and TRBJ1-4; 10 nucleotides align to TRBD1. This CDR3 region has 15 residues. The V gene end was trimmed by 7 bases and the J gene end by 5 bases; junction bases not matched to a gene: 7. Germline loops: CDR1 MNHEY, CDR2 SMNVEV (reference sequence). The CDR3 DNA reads TGTGCCAGCACCAAACTGGGACAGGGGAATGAAAAACTGTTTTTT. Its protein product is CASTKLGQGNEKLFF.

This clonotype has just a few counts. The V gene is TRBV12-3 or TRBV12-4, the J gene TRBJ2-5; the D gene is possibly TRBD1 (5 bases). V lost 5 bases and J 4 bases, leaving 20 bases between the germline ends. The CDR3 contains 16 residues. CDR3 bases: TGTGCCAGCAGTAAACGCGGCAGCAACCAGGGAGAGACCCAGTACTTC. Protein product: CASSKRGSNQGETQYF.

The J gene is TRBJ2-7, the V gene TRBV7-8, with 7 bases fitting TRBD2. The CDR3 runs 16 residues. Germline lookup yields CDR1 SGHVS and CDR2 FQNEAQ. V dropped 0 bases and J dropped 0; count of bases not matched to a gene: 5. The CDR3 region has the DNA TGTGCCAGCAGCTTAGCTTGGGGCGGGAGCTCCTACGAGCAGTACTTC. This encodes CASSLAWGGSSYEQYF.

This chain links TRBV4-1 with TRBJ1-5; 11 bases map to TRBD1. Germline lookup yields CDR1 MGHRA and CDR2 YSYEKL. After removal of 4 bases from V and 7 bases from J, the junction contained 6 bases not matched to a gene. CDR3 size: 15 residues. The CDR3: CASSPQWTGGQPQHF. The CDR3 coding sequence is TGCGCCAGCAGCCCGCAATGGACAGGGGGCCAGCCCCAGCATTTT.

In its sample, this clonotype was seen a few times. This CDR3 reads CSARANPYEQYF. The DNA of the CDR3 is TGCAGTGCTAGAGCCAACCCCTACGAGCAGTACTTC. V is TRBV20-1 and J is TRBJ2-7; D not resolved. CDR1 DFQATT and CDR2 SNEGSKA come from the germline V gene (reference sequence). This CDR3 is 12 amino acids long. V was clipped by 1 base and J by 2 bases, with 6 bases between them.